This TCR beta chain was sequenced in a study of T-cell memory formation after mild COVID-19. 5'RACE primed from the constant segment yielded TCR alpha and TCR beta cDNA libraries bearing sample barcodes and UMIs. Via MiXCR, TCRdb re-called the 5' RACE reads, giving one row per CDR3 protein. This table has fewer than 40,000 distinct CDR3 sequences, about an eighth appearing once. Germline-derived CDR1 and CDR2 are SGHTA and FQGNSA. Trimming shortened V by 5 bases and J by 3 bases, and 20 bases separated the two germline ends. The CDR3 sequence is 16 residues long. This clonotype counts as medium-sized.

This chain connects TRBV7-2 to TRBJ2-7; the D gene is possibly TRBD1 (7 bases). Sequencing used PBMCs or a T cell subset sorted from them (not recorded which). This TCR derives from a man aged 18 to 29 who had mild COVID-19 (a few samples of this study predate the infection). Cell type and time point are not known. The CDR3: CASSIYAGQWDYEQYF. CDR3 DNA sequence: TGTGCCAGCAGCATCTATGCGGGACAGTGGGACTACGAGCAGTACTTC.